The 32 T cell receptor beta chains given below trace back to one sample, sequenced in a study of blood T cell repertoires in COVID-19. Some clones are missing from TCRdb's copy, which holds only in-frame ones; the method was immunoSEQ multiplex PCR. The sample lists around 280,000 clones, 70% to 90% occurring once. The sequenced sample consisted of peripheral blood. These receptors were collected from a man aged 65 to 79 with acute or convalescent COVID-19.

V is TRBV3-1 (or the pseudogene TRBV3-2) and J is TRBJ1-3; no clear D. Germline V gene data show CDR1 as LGHDT and CDR2 as YNNKEL (reference sequence). This CDR3 spans 15 amino acids. The V gene lost 1 base and the J gene lost 4 bases, with 11 bases spanning the gap. CDR3 region: CASSQVTGSGNTIYF. Here the CDR3 DNA reads TGTGCCAGCAGCCAAGTTACGGGGTCCGGAAACACCATATATTTT.

This sequence joins TRBV6-2 or TRBV6-3 and TRBJ2-1; D might be TRBD2 (5 bases). In germline, CDR1 is MNHEY, CDR2 SVGEGT. The CDR3 extends over 15 amino acids. Deletions cut 6 bases from V and 6 bases from J, with 18 bases between. CDR3 nucleotides: TGTGCCAGCAGCAGTGGTGAAGGAGGTCCCAATGAGCAGTTCTTC. This translates into CASSSGEGGPNEQFF.

CDR3 nucleotides: TGTGCCAGCAGTTCACGAGGAGTTAACTATGGCTACACCTTC. Amino acids: CASSSRGVNYGYTF. This chain links TRBV27 with TRBJ1-2; no clear D gene. Trimming took 4 bases from V and 1 from J, leaving 10 bases between them. CDR3 length: 14 amino acids. Germline V gives CDR1 MNHEY, CDR2 SMNVEV (reference sequence).

There are a few counts of this clone. The rearrangement joins TRBV5-1 to TRBJ1-2; the match to TRBD1 covers 7 bases. V lost 4 bases to trimming and J lost 1 base; unmatched junction nucleotides: 7. Per germline, CDR1 SGHRS and CDR2 YFSETQ. The CDR3 sequence is 15 residues long. As DNA, the CDR3 is TGCGCCAGCAGCGACGGCAACAGGGGTAACTATGGCTACACCTTC. This sequence encodes CASSDGNRGNYGYTF.

The chain couples TRBV24-1 to TRBJ1-3; maybe TRBD1 (6 bases). The germline CDR1 and CDR2 sequences are KGHDR and SFDVKD. The V gene lost 3 bases and the J gene lost 4 bases, with 12 bases spanning the gap. This CDR3 has 15 amino acids. CDR3 in DNA: TGTGCCACCAGTGATCCGTCCGGGACAGGAAACACCATATATTTT. This codes for CATSDPSGTGNTIYF.

V usage is TRBV5-4 and J usage is TRBJ1-1; maybe TRBD1 (6 bases). The CDR3 consists of 15 residues. CDR1 and CDR2 from the germline V gene are SGHNT and YYREEE (reference sequence). V lost 3 bases to trimming and J lost 0 bases, with 12 bases between them. CDR3 residues: CASSSQDSLNTEAFF. CDR3 DNA: TGTGCCAGCAGCTCCCAGGACAGTCTGAACACTGAAGCTTTCTTT.

The chain combines TRBV30 with TRBJ2-4; 9 positions agree with TRBD2. This CDR3 is 21 amino acids long. Germline lookup yields CDR1 GTSNPN and CDR2 SVGIG (reference sequence). The J segment lost 3 bases and the V segment lost 2 bases, leaving 23 bases of the junction unmatched. CDR3 nucleotides: TGTGCCTGGAGTAGGCCCGGCTTTTGGCGGGGGGGCGTCAGGGGCAAAAACATTCAGTACTTC. Its protein product is CAWSRPGFWRGGVRGKNIQYF.

The gene calls are TRBV7-9 and TRBJ2-1; D ambiguous. The CDR3 has 19 residues. Germline CDR1 reads SEHNR; CDR2 reads FQNEAQ (reference sequence). V was shortened by 3 bases and J by 4 bases, with 25 bases between the two germline ends. The CDR3 loop is CASSLAPLRTSEKYNEQFF. CDR3 sequence (DNA): TGTGCCAGCAGCTTGGCCCCCTTAAGAACGTCGGAGAAATACAATGAGCAGTTCTTC.

The chain joins TRBV28 to TRBJ1-5; D is possibly TRBD1 (5 bases). The CDR3 has 16 residues. V dropped 5 bases and J dropped 6 bases, with 20 bases sitting between them. Germline values: CDR1 MDHEN, CDR2 SYDVKM. The CDR3 is CASSLSPGGRGQPQHF. The CDR3 nucleotides read TGTGCCAGCAGTCTATCTCCGGGGGGGAGAGGTCAGCCCCAGCATTTT.

This chain joins TRBV6-6 and TRBJ1-4, with D perhaps TRBD1 (5 bases). Germline V lookup: CDR1 MNHNY, CDR2 SVGAGI (reference sequence). The CDR3 contains 15 residues. V was trimmed by 0 bases and J by 1 base, leaving 6 bases between them. The CDR3 loop is CASSYSGGTNEKLFF. The CDR3 nucleotides read TGTGCCAGCAGTTACTCCGGGGGAACTAATGAAAAACTGTTTTTT.

Here the CDR3 reads CASSELQGASYEQYF. The CDR3 DNA is TGTGCCAGCAGTGAATTACAGGGGGCCTCCTACGAGCAGTACTTC. The V call is TRBV2, the J call TRBJ2-7; 9 bases map to TRBD1. In germline, CDR1 is SNHLY, CDR2 FYNNEI. This CDR3 region has 15 residues. Trimming took 2 bases from V and 0 from J; bases not matched to a gene: 2.

The chain employs TRBV4-2 and TRBJ2-1, with D unresolved. Between the trimmed V and J ends, which lost 2 bases and 7 bases, there was a span of 24 bases. Germline CDR1 and CDR2: LGHNA and YNFKEQ. The CDR3 has 18 residues. The CDR3 protein is CASSQKPGEPRPPNEQFF. CDR3 in DNA: TGTGCCAGCAGCCAAAAACCCGGAGAGCCCCGCCCCCCAAATGAGCAGTTCTTC.

CDR3 loop: CASSPLTSGGNIQYF. The CDR3 nucleotides read TGTGCCAGCAGTCCTCTCACTAGCGGGGGAAACATTCAGTACTTC. This chain uses TRBV9 with TRBJ2-4; 11 bases line up with TRBD2. Germline-derived CDR1 and CDR2 are SGDLS and YYNGEE. V lost 5 bases, J lost 6 bases, and 7 bases stayed unmatched. The CDR3 has 15 amino acids. Combining the CDR3 with reference TRBV9 and TRBJ2-4 gives the whole variable domain DSGVTQTPKHLITATGQRVTLRCSPRSGDLSVYWYQQSLDQGLQFLIQYYNGEERAKGNILERFSAQQFPDLHSELNLSSLELGDSALYFCASSPLTSGGNIQYFGAGTRLSVL.

The chain combines TRBV2 with TRBJ1-2, with TRBD1 identical over 10 bases. The CDR3 extends over 14 amino acids. The germline V gene has CDR1 SNHLY and CDR2 FYNNEI. J gave up 2 bases and V 7 bases, and 4 bases lay outside the gene matches. The CDR3 region has the DNA TGTGCCAGCACTGGGACAGGGGCAAACTATGGCTACACCTTC. Amino acid sequence: CASTGTGANYGYTF.

V and J are TRBV12-3 or TRBV12-4 and TRBJ2-5, with D uncertain. CDR3 length: 12 residues. Trimming left V 8 bases short and J 5 bases short, with 12 bases between. The CDR3 nucleotides are TGTGCCAGCTCCCTCTACCGGGAGACCCAGTACTTC. Protein product: CASSLYRETQYF.

In nucleotides, the CDR3 is TGTGCCAGCAGCCCCCAGGGGGCTAGCGGGGGTGCCGAGACCCAGTACTTC. Amino acid sequence: CASSPQGASGGAETQYF. V gene TRBV3-1 (or the pseudogene TRBV3-2) combines with J gene TRBJ2-5, with 10 bases identical to TRBD2. The CDR3 is 17 residues long. The V segment lost 4 bases and the J segment 5 bases; nucleotides outside the gene matches: 13. Germline lookup yields CDR1 LGHDT and CDR2 YNNKEL (reference sequence).

The chain combines TRBV27 with TRBJ2-3, with 8 bases identical to TRBD1. This CDR3 comprises 19 residues. CDR1 is MNHEY and CDR2 is SMNVEV in the germline V gene (reference sequence). V dropped 6 bases and J dropped 2; count of bases not matched to a gene: 19. The CDR3 DNA follows: TGTGCCAGCAGCTTAACCCCTCCATGGACAGGGAGAGCCACAGATACGCAGTATTTT. This translates into CASSLTPPWTGRATDTQYF.

The chain links TRBV30 to TRBJ2-7; the D is unclear. The ends were cut back, 4 bases at V and 8 bases at J, with 15 bases in the middle. CDR3 length: 12 amino acids. Per germline, CDR1 GTSNPN and CDR2 SVGIG (reference sequence). The CDR3 bases are TGTGCCTGGAATTATGGGCGAGACCAGCAGTACTTC. Protein product: CAWNYGRDQQYF.

The genes are TRBV6-1 and TRBJ1-5; the D gene is possibly TRBD1 (6 bases). Germline CDR1 is MNHNS and CDR2 is SASEGT. The CDR3 is 16 residues long. V lost 4 bases and J lost 1, with 14 bases in between. As DNA, the CDR3 is TGTGCCAGCAGTGCGAGGAGGGGGGGAAGCAATCAGCCCCAGCATTTT. It yields the protein CASSARRGGSNQPQHF.

This chain joins TRBV5-1 and TRBJ2-5, with 11 bases identical to TRBD2. V was clipped by 4 bases and J by 1 base; unmatched bases: 6. From germline, CDR1 is SGHRS and CDR2 YFSETQ. There are 16 residues in the CDR3. The CDR3, as DNA: TGCGCCAGCAGCACTGGACTAGCGGGTCGCCAAGAGACCCAGTACTTC. Its translation: CASSTGLAGRQETQYF.

V gene TRBV28 combines with J gene TRBJ1-5, with 7 bases fitting TRBD1. This CDR3 contains 15 residues. CDR1 MDHEN and CDR2 SYDVKM come from the germline V gene. CDR3 amino acids: CATRGGVWSNQPQHF. CDR3 nucleotide sequence: TGTGCAACACGAGGGGGCGTATGGAGCAATCAGCCCCAGCATTTT. The full variable domain, rest sourced from reference TRBV28 and TRBJ1-5, is DVKVTQSSRYLVKRTGEKVFLECVQDMDHENMFWYRQDPGLGLRLIYFSYDVKMKEKGDIPEGYSVSREKKERFSLILESASTNQTSMYLCATRGGVWSNQPQHFGDGTRLSIL.

This chain uses TRBV4-1 with TRBJ2-7; 9 positions agree with TRBD2. The V and J ends lost 1 base and 7 bases, in that order; junction bases with no gene match: 8. Germline V gives CDR1 MGHRA, CDR2 YSYEKL. The CDR3 is 15 amino acids. The chain's CDR3 is CASSQVAGEGGEQYF. CDR3 sequence (DNA): TGCGCCAGCAGCCAAGTAGCGGGAGAAGGGGGTGAGCAGTACTTC.

The chain joins TRBV28 to TRBJ2-7; D is possibly TRBD1 (5 bases). The CDR3 totals 14 residues. Germline CDR1 MDHEN, CDR2 SYDVKM. The ends were cut back, 7 bases at V and 0 bases at J, with 13 bases in the middle. The CDR3 DNA is TGTGCCAGCATAGGTTCAGGGTCCTCCTACGAGCAGTACTTC. Residues: CASIGSGSSYEQYF.

This clone was counted once. Additional DNA sequences in this sample encode the identical CDR3. Here the CDR3 reads CASSYSGGGSPLHF. The DNA of the CDR3 is TGTGCCAGCAGTTACTCCGGGGGGGGTTCACCCCTCCACTTT. The chain joins TRBV6-5 to TRBJ1-6, with D perhaps matching TRBD1 (5 bases). CDR1 is MNHEY, CDR2 SVGAGI, per germline. Trimming took off 0 bases at V and 9 bases at J, with 9 bases between the two ends. This CDR3 is 14 amino acids long.

V is TRBV28 and J is TRBJ1-4; maybe TRBD1 (5 bases). This CDR3 is built from 17 residues. Germline V gene sequence: CDR1 MDHEN, CDR2 SYDVKM. The V end was cut by 1 base, the J end by 0 bases, with 12 bases between. CDR3 sequence (DNA): TGTGCCAGCAGTTTATTGGCAGGGATCGCAACTAATGAAAAACTGTTTTTT. Protein: CASSLLAGIATNEKLFF.

The chain combines TRBV6-2 or TRBV6-3 with TRBJ1-1, with D hard to call. Germline V gene sequence: CDR1 MNHEY, CDR2 SVGEGT. Trimming shortened V by 1 base and J by 8 bases, and 5 bases separated the two germline ends. This CDR3 spans 11 amino acids. CDR3 nucleotides: TGTGCCAGCAGTTACTACGGGGAAGCTTTCTTT. This gives the protein CASSYYGEAFF.

This rearrangement joins TRBV14 to TRBJ2-1; the match to TRBD2 covers 8 bases. The CDR3 length is 16 residues. The V segment lost 4 bases and the J segment 8 bases; nucleotides outside the gene matches: 13. Germline lookup yields CDR1 SGHDN and CDR2 FVKESK. CDR3: CASSPRLGRGGYEQFF. In DNA, the CDR3 is TGTGCCAGCAGCCCCCGACTAGGCCGGGGGGGCTATGAGCAGTTCTTC.

V is TRBV19 and J is TRBJ1-4; 8 bases map to TRBD1. In germline, CDR1 is LNHDA, CDR2 SQIVND (reference sequence). This CDR3 contains 15 residues. The V and J ends lost 3 bases and 8 bases, in that order; junction bases with no gene match: 8. CDR3 nucleotide sequence: TGTGCCAGTAGTATCGTGGACAGGGTAGAGGAAAAACTGTTTTTT. Protein product: CASSIVDRVEEKLFF.

The chain recombines TRBV29-1 with TRBJ1-5, with 10 positions matching TRBD1. The ends lost 6 bases at V and 7 bases at J; junction bases unmatched: 9. Per germline, CDR1 SQVTM and CDR2 ANQGSEA. The CDR3 totals 14 residues. The CDR3 region is CSVATGTGDQPQHF. The CDR3 coding sequence is TGCAGCGTAGCAACCGGGACAGGGGACCAGCCCCAGCATTTT. Using reference TRBV29-1 and TRBJ1-5 for the parts outside the CDR3, the full variable domain is SAVISQKPSRDICQRGTSLTIQCQVDSQVTMMFWYRQQPGQSLTLIATANQGSEATYESGFVIDKFPISRPNLTFSTLTVSNMSPEDSSIYLCSVATGTGDQPQHFGDGTRLSIL.

The gene calls are TRBV19 and TRBJ2-2, with a possible D match to TRBD1 (6 bases). This CDR3 has 15 residues. Germline V gives CDR1 LNHDA, CDR2 SQIVND (reference sequence). Trimming cost V 6 bases and J 4 bases, with 15 bases left between them. CDR3 bases: TGTGCCAGTAGATCACCGGGACACCTCACCGGGGAGCTGTTTTTT. Translated: CASRSPGHLTGELFF.

This chain uses TRBV25-1 with TRBJ1-1; tentative D call: TRBD1 (6 bases). The CDR3 spans 11 residues. V shed 2 bases and J shed 10 bases, with 8 bases lying between them. Germline V gives CDR1 MGHDK, CDR2 SYGVNS. The chain's CDR3 is CASSETGRAFF. The CDR3 DNA reads TGTGCCAGCAGTGAAACAGGGAGAGCTTTCTTT.

The gene calls are TRBV4-2 and TRBJ1-4, with 8 nucleotides matching TRBD1. This CDR3 is built from 16 residues. J lost 3 bases, V lost 1 base, and 4 bases had no gene match. From germline, CDR1 is LGHNA and CDR2 YNFKEQ. CDR3 DNA sequence: TGTGCCAGCAGCCAAGTTCCGACAGGGGCTAATGAAAAACTGTTTTTT. The encoded protein is CASSQVPTGANEKLFF.